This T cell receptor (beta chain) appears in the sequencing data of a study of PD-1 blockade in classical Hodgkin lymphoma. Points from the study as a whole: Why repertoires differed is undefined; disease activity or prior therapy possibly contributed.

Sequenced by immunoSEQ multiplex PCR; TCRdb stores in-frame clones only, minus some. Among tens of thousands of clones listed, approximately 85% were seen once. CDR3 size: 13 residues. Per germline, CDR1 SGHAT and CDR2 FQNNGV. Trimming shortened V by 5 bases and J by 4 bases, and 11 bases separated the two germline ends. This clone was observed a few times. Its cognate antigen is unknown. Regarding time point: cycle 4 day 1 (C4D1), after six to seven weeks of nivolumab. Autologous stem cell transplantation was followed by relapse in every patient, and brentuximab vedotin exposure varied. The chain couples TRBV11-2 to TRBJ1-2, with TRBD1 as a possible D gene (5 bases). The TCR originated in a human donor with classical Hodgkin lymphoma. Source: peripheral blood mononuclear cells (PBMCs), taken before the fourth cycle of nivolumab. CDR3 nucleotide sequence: TGTGCCAGCAGCCCCGAGGGGCTCTATGGCTACACCTTC. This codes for CASSPEGLYGYTF.